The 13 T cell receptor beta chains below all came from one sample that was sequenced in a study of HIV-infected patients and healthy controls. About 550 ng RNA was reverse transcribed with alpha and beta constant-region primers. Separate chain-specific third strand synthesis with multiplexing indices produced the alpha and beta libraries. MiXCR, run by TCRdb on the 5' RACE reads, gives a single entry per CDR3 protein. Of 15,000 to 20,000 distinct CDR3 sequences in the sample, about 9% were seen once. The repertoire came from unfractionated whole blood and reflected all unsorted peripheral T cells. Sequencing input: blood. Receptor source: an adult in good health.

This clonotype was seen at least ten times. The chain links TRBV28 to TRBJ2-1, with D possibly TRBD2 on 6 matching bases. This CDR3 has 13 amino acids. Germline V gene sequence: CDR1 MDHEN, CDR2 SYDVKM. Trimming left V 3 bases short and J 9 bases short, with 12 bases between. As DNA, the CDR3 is TGTGCCAGCAGTTTCTGGAGGGGCGGTGAGCAGTTCTTC. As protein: CASSFWRGGEQFF. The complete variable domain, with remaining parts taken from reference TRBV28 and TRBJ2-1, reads DVKVTQSSRYLVKRTGEKVFLECVQDMDHENMFWYRQDPGLGLRLIYFSYDVKMKEKGDIPEGYSVSREKKERFSLILESASTNQTSMYLCASSFWRGGEQFFGPGTRLTVL.

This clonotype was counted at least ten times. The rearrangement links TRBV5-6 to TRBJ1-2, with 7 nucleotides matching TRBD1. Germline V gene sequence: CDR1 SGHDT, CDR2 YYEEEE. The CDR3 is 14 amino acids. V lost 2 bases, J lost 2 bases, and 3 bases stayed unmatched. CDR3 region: CASSFNRGNYGYTF. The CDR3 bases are TGTGCCAGCAGCTTTAACAGGGGAAACTATGGCTACACCTTC.

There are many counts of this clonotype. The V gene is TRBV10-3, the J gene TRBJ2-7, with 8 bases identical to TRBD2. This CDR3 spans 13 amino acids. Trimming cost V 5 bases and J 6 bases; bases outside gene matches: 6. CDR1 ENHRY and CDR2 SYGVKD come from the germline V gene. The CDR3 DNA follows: TGTGCCATCAGTAACCTCGGGGGGGCCGAGCAGTACTTC. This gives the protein CAISNLGGAEQYF.

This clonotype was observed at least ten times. The chain's CDR3 is CASSQVGVGEQYF. For the CDR3, the DNA is TGCGCCAGCAGCCAGGTCGGGGTGGGAGAGCAGTACTTC. This chain connects TRBV4-1 to TRBJ2-7; tentative D call: TRBD2 (5 bases). This CDR3 comprises 13 residues. V shed 3 bases and J shed 7 bases, with 13 bases lying between them. Germline-derived CDR1 and CDR2 are MGHRA and YSYEKL.

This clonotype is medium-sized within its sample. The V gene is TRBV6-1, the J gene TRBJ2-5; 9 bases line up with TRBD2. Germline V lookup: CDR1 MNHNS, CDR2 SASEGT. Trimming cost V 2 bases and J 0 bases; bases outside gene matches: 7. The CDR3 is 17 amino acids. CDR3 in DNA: TGTGCCAGCAGTGAATGGGCTAGCGGGAACTACCAAGAGACCCAGTACTTC. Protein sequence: CASSEWASGNYQETQYF.

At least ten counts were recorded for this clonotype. The CDR3 nucleotides are TGTGCCAGCAGTTTCCGGGATGAGCAGTTCTTC. Amino acids: CASSFRDEQFF. J is TRBJ2-1 and V is TRBV28; D is ambiguous. V was pared by 3 bases and J by 8 bases, with 5 bases between. Germline V gene sequence: CDR1 MDHEN, CDR2 SYDVKM. This CDR3 comprises 11 residues.

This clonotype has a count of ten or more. The CDR3 region is CASSQATSGLAVEQFF. The CDR3 region has the DNA TGTGCCAGCAGCCAAGCCACTAGCGGACTAGCTGTTGAGCAGTTCTTC. The chain employs TRBV4-2 and TRBJ2-1, with 8 bases that match TRBD2. The CDR3 spans 16 residues. J lost 9 bases, V lost 1 base, and 11 bases had no gene match. Germline V gene sequence: CDR1 LGHNA, CDR2 YNFKEQ.

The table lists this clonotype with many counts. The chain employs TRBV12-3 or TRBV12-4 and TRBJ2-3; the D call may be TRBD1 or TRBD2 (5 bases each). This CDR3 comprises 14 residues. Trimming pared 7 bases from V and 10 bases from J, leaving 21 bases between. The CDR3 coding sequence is TGTGCCAGCATTCCCTCCTTTGGGGGATATTCGCAGTATTTT. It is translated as CASIPSFGGYSQYF.

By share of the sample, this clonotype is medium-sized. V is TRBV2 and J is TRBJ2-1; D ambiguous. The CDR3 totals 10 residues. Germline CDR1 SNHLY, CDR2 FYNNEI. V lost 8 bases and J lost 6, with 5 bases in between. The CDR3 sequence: CASASNEQFF. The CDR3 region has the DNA TGTGCCAGCGCTAGCAATGAGCAGTTCTTC.

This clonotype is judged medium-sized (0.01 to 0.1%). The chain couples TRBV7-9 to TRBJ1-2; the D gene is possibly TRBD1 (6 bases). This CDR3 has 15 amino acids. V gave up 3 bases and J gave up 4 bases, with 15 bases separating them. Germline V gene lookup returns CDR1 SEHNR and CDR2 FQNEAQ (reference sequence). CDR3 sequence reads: CASSFSDRIGYGYTF. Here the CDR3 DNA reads TGTGCCAGCAGCTTCAGTGACAGGATAGGCTATGGCTACACCTTC.

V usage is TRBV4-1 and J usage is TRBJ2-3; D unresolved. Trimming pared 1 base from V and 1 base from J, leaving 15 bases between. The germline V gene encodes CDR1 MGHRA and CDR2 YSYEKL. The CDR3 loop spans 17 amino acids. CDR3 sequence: CASSQGGILPRTDTQYF. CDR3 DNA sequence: TGCGCCAGCAGCCAAGGAGGCATACTCCCCCGCACAGATACGCAGTATTTT.

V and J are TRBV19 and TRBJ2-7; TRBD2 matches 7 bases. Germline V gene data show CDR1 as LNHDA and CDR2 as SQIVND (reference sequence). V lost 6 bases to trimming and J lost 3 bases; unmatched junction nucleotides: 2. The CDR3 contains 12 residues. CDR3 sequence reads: CASRRTSYEQYF. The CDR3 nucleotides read TGTGCCAGTAGACGGACTAGCTACGAGCAGTACTTC.

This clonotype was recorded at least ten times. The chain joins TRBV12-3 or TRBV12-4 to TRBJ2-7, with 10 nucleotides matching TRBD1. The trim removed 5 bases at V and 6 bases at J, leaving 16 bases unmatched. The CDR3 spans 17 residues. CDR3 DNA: TGTGCCAGCAGTCCCCGGGACAGGGGCTCACACTACGGCGAGCAGTACTTC. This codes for CASSPRDRGSHYGEQYF.